One and the same sample provided the 9 T cell receptor beta chains below, sequenced in a study of blood T cell repertoires in COVID-19 (TCRdb year 2020). Libraries were built with the immunoSEQ multiplex PCR assay. What TCRdb holds here is the immuneACCESS table cut down to in-frame rearrangements. Part of the clones is not present; checked against another copy, under half of the missing clones reflect an unresolved V gene, and the others are unexplained. Here the sample has some 250,000 clones; around nine tenths occur a single time. In total, the top ten clones hold roughly 9% of the sample. Sequenced input: PBMCs or T cells enriched from blood (not recorded which). Receptors originate from a man aged 35 to 55 who had recovered from COVID-19.

The CDR3 DNA reads as TGCGCCAGCAGCTTGTTAGCCCCAGGGCCGGACTATGGCTACACCTTC. This sequence encodes CASSLLAPGPDYGYTF. This chain connects TRBV5-1 to TRBJ1-2; D may be TRBD1 (5 bases). This CDR3 contains 16 residues. Germline V gives CDR1 SGHRS, CDR2 YFSETQ. V lost 1 base and J lost 3, with 16 bases in between.

The gene calls are TRBV4-3 and TRBJ2-1; TRBD1 agrees at 9 bases. The CDR3 is 16 residues long. Germline trimming cut 3 bases from V and 4 bases from J; bases unmatched to any gene: 7. The germline V gene encodes CDR1 LGHNA and CDR2 YSLEER. CDR3 sequence: CASSQSDRGAYNEQFF. CDR3 DNA: TGCGCCAGCAGCCAGTCAGACAGGGGGGCATACAATGAGCAGTTCTTC.

This clone has a count of ten or more. The genes are TRBV14 and TRBJ1-5; 10 positions agree with TRBD1. CDR1 and CDR2 from the germline V gene are SGHDN and FVKESK. There are 18 residues in the CDR3. J lost 5 bases, V lost 2 bases, and 12 bases had no gene match. Written as DNA, the CDR3 is TGTGCCAGCAGCCAAAAGAGAGCGGACAGGGGGATGGATCAGCCCCAGCATTTT. Protein: CASSQKRADRGMDQPQHF.

J is TRBJ1-2 and V is TRBV2; D perhaps matches TRBD1 (5 bases). The CDR3 is 14 amino acids. Germline CDR1 and CDR2: SNHLY and FYNNEI. V gave up 5 bases and J gave up 5 bases, with 15 bases separating them. CDR3 DNA: TGTGCCAGCAGTAGTATGGCAGGGCGGTATGGCTACACCTTC. Translation gives CASSSMAGRYGYTF.

CDR3 DNA sequence: TGTGCCAGCAGAGGGACTAGCGGGGGAACGGGCTACGAGCAGTACTTC. Translating it yields CASRGTSGGTGYEQYF. The chain carries TRBV4-2 and TRBJ2-7; 14 bases line up with TRBD2. From germline, CDR1 is LGHNA and CDR2 YNFKEQ. The CDR3 is 16 amino acids. The J segment lost 3 bases and the V segment lost 6 bases, leaving 7 bases of the junction unmatched.

This chain links TRBV10-2 with TRBJ2-5; 7 nucleotides agree with TRBD2. CDR3 size: 17 residues. In germline, CDR1 is WSHSY, CDR2 SAAADI. V lost 6 bases to trimming and J lost 5 bases; unmatched junction nucleotides: 18. CDR3 DNA sequence: TGCGCCAGCAGACGCTCGCGACTAGCTTTGGGTTGGGAGACCCAGTACTTC. It yields the protein CASRRSRLALGWETQYF.

V is TRBV14 and J is TRBJ1-1; TRBD1 matches at 8 bases. From germline, CDR1 is SGHDN and CDR2 FVKESK. The CDR3 contains 16 residues. The ends lost 4 bases at V and 1 base at J; junction bases unmatched: 8. CDR3 in amino acids: CASSPRPDRENTEAFF. CDR3 nucleotide sequence: TGTGCCAGCAGCCCCCGTCCGGACAGGGAGAACACTGAAGCTTTCTTT.

A few counts support this clone. The chain has TRBV29-1 and TRBJ2-3; 7 bases align to TRBD2. J was trimmed by 0 bases and V by 6 bases; bases with no gene match: 6. This CDR3 spans 14 amino acids. Germline V CDR1 and CDR2: SQVTM, ANQGSEA. In nucleotides, the CDR3 is TGCAGCGTCACTGGGAGGGGTAGCACAGATACGCAGTATTTT. Protein: CSVTGRGSTDTQYF.

This clone appeared a few times. The V gene is TRBV7-2, the J gene TRBJ1-5, with a possible D match to TRBD1 (5 bases). Germline V gene lookup returns CDR1 SGHTA and CDR2 FQGNSA. The CDR3 is 15 amino acids. Trimming left V 5 bases short and J 3 bases short, with 14 bases between. CDR3 bases: TGTGCCAGCAGCCAACAGGTCGTTGCCAATCAGCCCCAGCATTTT. Its translation: CASSQQVVANQPQHF.